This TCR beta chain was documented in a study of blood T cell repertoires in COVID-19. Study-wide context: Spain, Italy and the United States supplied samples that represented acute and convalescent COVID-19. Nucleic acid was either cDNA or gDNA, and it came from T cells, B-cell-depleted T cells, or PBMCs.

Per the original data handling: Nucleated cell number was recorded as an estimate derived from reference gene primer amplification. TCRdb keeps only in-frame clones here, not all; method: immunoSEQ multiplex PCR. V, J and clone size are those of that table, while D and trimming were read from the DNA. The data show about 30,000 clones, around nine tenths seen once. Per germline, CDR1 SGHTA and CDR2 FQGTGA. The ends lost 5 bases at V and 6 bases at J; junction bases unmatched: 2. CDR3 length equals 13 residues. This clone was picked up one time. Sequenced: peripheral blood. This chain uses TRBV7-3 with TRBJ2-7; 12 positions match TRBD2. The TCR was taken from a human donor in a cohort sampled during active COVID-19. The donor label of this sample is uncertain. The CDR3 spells CASSAGLAGEQYF. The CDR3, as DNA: TGTGCCAGCAGCGCGGGACTAGCGGGCGAGCAGTACTTC.